These 29 T cell receptor beta chains were all obtained from the same sample, sequenced in a study of blood T cell repertoires in COVID-19 (TCRdb year 2020). The library was generated by the immunoSEQ multiplex PCR assay. This is the immuneACCESS table as TCRdb keeps it, with only in-frame sequences that have V and J called. A part of the clones is gone; compared with another copy, unresolved V genes explain less than half, and the rest is unexplained. For this sample the table gives about 150,000 clones, of which 85% to 90% were detected only once. The biggest ten clones account for approximately 3% of the sample. The sequencing sample was made of peripheral blood. The receptor set was obtained from a woman aged 55-75 years with active COVID-19.

The V call is TRBV5-1, the J call TRBJ2-1; 13 nucleotides align to TRBD2. V gave up 6 bases and J gave up 4 bases; unmatched junction bases: 16. The CDR3 length is 19 residues. The germline V gene encodes CDR1 SGHRS and CDR2 YFSETQ. The DNA of the CDR3 is TGCGCCAGCACCGAGTGGGGAGCGGGGACTAGCGGGACGTACAATGAGCAGTTCTTC. This sequence encodes CASTEWGAGTSGTYNEQFF.

This CDR3 is CACHPGAGNTIYF. CDR3 nucleotide sequence: TGTGCCTGTCACCCGGGGGCTGGAAACACCATATATTTT. This rearrangement joins TRBV28 to TRBJ1-3, with D possibly TRBD1 on 5 matching bases. From germline, CDR1 is MDHEN and CDR2 SYDVKM. Trimming pared 11 bases from V and 2 bases from J, leaving 13 bases between. This CDR3 region has 13 residues. Variable domain in full (rest from reference TRBV28 and TRBJ1-3): DVKVTQSSRYLVKRTGEKVFLECVQDMDHENMFWYRQDPGLGLRLIYFSYDVKMKEKGDIPEGYSVSREKKERFSLILESASTNQTSMYLCACHPGAGNTIYFGEGSWLTVV.

The genes are TRBV28 and TRBJ2-7; 9 bases align to TRBD2. The CDR3 is made up of 16 amino acids. V was pared by 6 bases and J by 4 bases, with 13 bases of the junction left unmatched. Germline loops: CDR1 MDHEN, CDR2 SYDVKM. The CDR3 region has the DNA TGTGCCAGCAGAGCCGGGACTAGCAGCCTGATTTACGAGCAGTACTTC. Its translation is CASRAGTSSLIYEQYF.

The chain uses TRBV5-1 and TRBJ1-3; D is unclear. V was trimmed by 4 bases and J by 1 base, leaving 15 bases between them. This CDR3 is built from 16 residues. Per the germline V gene, CDR1 is SGHRS and CDR2 is YFSETQ. The DNA of the CDR3 is TGCGCCAGCAGCCAACGGACGGAGGGATCTGGAAACACCATATATTTT. Protein sequence: CASSQRTEGSGNTIYF.

The chain carries TRBV30 and TRBJ1-5; 9 bases are a match to TRBD1. Trimming took 2 bases from V and 7 from J; bases not matched to a gene: 9. The CDR3 contains 15 residues. Germline V gives CDR1 GTSNPN, CDR2 SVGIG (reference sequence). The CDR3 loop reads CAWSLPGQGRQPQHF. In DNA form, the CDR3 reads TGTGCCTGGAGTCTACCGGGACAGGGAAGGCAGCCCCAGCATTTT.

The chain joins TRBV30 to TRBJ1-5; D is perhaps TRBD1 (5 bases). Germline values: CDR1 GTSNPN, CDR2 SVGIG (reference sequence). Trimming left V 0 bases short and J 2 bases short, with 8 bases between. CDR3 length equals 14 residues. The CDR3 DNA reads as TGTGCCTGGAGTGTACAAGGGGGCAATCAGCCCCAGCATTTT. Translating gives CAWSVQGGNQPQHF.

The V call is TRBV28, the J call TRBJ1-3; D call uncertain. The CDR3 has 14 residues. V gave up 4 bases and J gave up 4 bases, with 11 bases separating them. The germline V gene has CDR1 MDHEN and CDR2 SYDVKM. The CDR3 region has the DNA TGTGCCAGCAGTTCCGCCCGGTCCGGAAACACCATATATTTT. It is translated as CASSSARSGNTIYF.

This rearrangement joins TRBV7-2 to TRBJ2-7, with 12 positions matching TRBD2. Germline assignment: CDR1 SGHTA and CDR2 FQGNSA. There are 15 residues in the CDR3. V was pared by 5 bases and J by 4 bases, with 6 bases of the junction left unmatched. As DNA, the CDR3 is TGTGCCAGCAGCCCCACTAGCGGGAGGCTTTACGAGCAGTACTTC. Its translation: CASSPTSGRLYEQYF.

J is TRBJ1-3 and V is TRBV5-1, with a tentative D call TRBD1 (5 bases). Trimming took off 0 bases at V and 0 bases at J, with 10 bases between the two ends. The CDR3 contains 16 residues. Germline V gene sequence: CDR1 SGHRS, CDR2 YFSETQ. CDR3 protein: CASSLAGGISGNTIYF. The CDR3 nucleotides are TGCGCCAGCAGCTTGGCCGGGGGGATCTCTGGAAACACCATATATTTT.

The chain is built from TRBV7-8 and TRBJ2-5, with 11 bases aligning to TRBD2. The CDR3 has 16 amino acids. Looked up from germline, CDR1 is SGHVS and CDR2 is FQNEAQ. J lost 2 bases, V lost 3 bases, and 5 bases had no gene match. The CDR3 DNA sequence: TGTGCCAGCAGCTTGCTGACTAGCGGGGCTCAAGAGACCCAGTACTTC. It yields the protein CASSLLTSGAQETQYF.

The chain couples TRBV6-5 to TRBJ2-5; 10 nucleotides agree with TRBD2. Germline V gene sequence: CDR1 MNHEY, CDR2 SVGAGI. J gave up 1 base and V 7 bases, and 3 bases lay outside the gene matches. The CDR3 is 14 amino acids. Here the CDR3 DNA reads TGTGCCAGCACTAGCGGGAGCTCCCAAGAGACCCAGTACTTC. Translating gives CASTSGSSQETQYF.

Comments on this clone: In the same sample, other DNA sequences code for this CDR3. V gene TRBV7-2 combines with J gene TRBJ2-1; possible D gene TRBD2, 5 bases. The V and J ends lost 3 bases and 0 bases respectively, with 9 bases between them. Germline loops: CDR1 SGHTA, CDR2 FQGNSA. The CDR3 is 15 residues long. Written as DNA, the CDR3 is TGTGCCAGCAGCTTGAGCGGTAGCTCCTACAATGAGCAGTTCTTC. Translated, it gives CASSLSGSSYNEQFF.

This clone was seen a few times. The chain combines TRBV5-4 with TRBJ1-2; D uncertain. This CDR3 has 12 residues. The V gene's germline CDR1 is SGHNT and CDR2 YYREEE (reference sequence). Trimming removed 4 bases at V and 5 bases at J, with 9 bases between. The CDR3 bases are TGTGCCAGCAGCCTAGACCATTATGGCTACACCTTC. This translates into CASSLDHYGYTF.

The rearrangement links TRBV3-1 (or the pseudogene TRBV3-2) to TRBJ2-2; no firm D call. This CDR3 contains 14 residues. V lost 0 bases, J lost 5 bases, and 7 bases lay in between. Germline CDR1 and CDR2: LGHDT and YNNKEL (reference sequence). The CDR3, as DNA: TGTGCCAGCAGCCAAGATTTAGCAACCGGGGAGCTGTTTTTT. Translated: CASSQDLATGELFF.

The V gene is TRBV18, the J gene TRBJ2-2; 14 bases map to TRBD2. The CDR3 contains 19 residues. Unmatched junction bases numbered 4, after V lost 1 base and J lost 0 bases. Germline lookup yields CDR1 KGHSH and CDR2 LQKENI. In DNA form, the CDR3 reads TGTGCCAGCTCACCACGAGGACTAGCGGGAGGCACGAACACCGGGGAGCTGTTTTTT. It translates to CASSPRGLAGGTNTGELFF.

This sequence joins TRBV28 and TRBJ2-7, with 9 bases fitting TRBD1. This CDR3 has 13 amino acids. Germline CDR1 reads MDHEN; CDR2 reads SYDVKM. V lost 6 bases, J lost 5 bases, and 5 bases stayed unmatched. The CDR3 reads CASSLGQGDEQYF. CDR3 bases: TGTGCCAGCAGCCTGGGACAGGGTGACGAGCAGTACTTC.

This sequence joins TRBV4-3 and TRBJ2-3, with a weak D call TRBD1 (5 bases). CDR1 LGHNA and CDR2 YSLEER come from the germline V gene. Trimming took off 2 bases at V and 0 bases at J, with 12 bases between the two ends. This CDR3 is 16 amino acids long. In DNA form, the CDR3 reads TGCGCCAGCAGCCAAATCAGGGATTATAGCACAGATACGCAGTATTTT. It translates to CASSQIRDYSTDTQYF.

The chain has TRBV11-2 and TRBJ2-7; TRBD1 matches 10 bases. Trimming cost V 3 bases and J 1 base; bases outside gene matches: 9. This CDR3 spans 17 amino acids. Germline values: CDR1 SGHAT, CDR2 FQNNGV. CDR3 sequence (DNA): TGTGCCAGCAGCTTGGGGGACAGGGGTAAGCGGTCCTACGAGCAGTACTTC. Translation gives CASSLGDRGKRSYEQYF.

This clone was observed a single time. The chain links TRBV7-8 to TRBJ1-4, with TRBD1 identical over 7 bases. With V trimmed by 1 base and J by 8 bases, 7 bases remained unmatched. The CDR3 runs to 15 residues. Germline assignment: CDR1 SGHVS and CDR2 FQNEAQ. The CDR3 here is CASSLEAQGREKLFF. Written as DNA, the CDR3 is TGTGCCAGCAGCTTAGAGGCACAGGGGAGGGAAAAACTGTTTTTT.

The rearrangement uses TRBV7-2 and TRBJ1-5, with D maybe TRBD1 (5 bases). This CDR3 has 16 amino acids. With 1 base removed from V and 4 bases from J, the gap between germline ends came to 14 bases. Germline CDR1 SGHTA, CDR2 FQGNSA. This CDR3 is CASSLGRGVDNQPQHF. For the CDR3, the DNA is TGTGCCAGCAGCTTAGGGAGGGGAGTAGATAATCAGCCCCAGCATTTT.

CDR3: CASSRTEMDGYTF. CDR3 coding DNA: TGTGCCAGCAGCCGGACAGAAATGGATGGCTACACCTTC. The rearrangement uses TRBV5-5 and TRBJ1-2, with D possibly matching TRBD1 (6 bases). CDR1 is SGHKS and CDR2 is YYEKEE in the germline V gene (reference sequence). The CDR3 has 13 residues. With 4 bases removed from V and 6 bases from J, the gap between germline ends came to 13 bases.

The chain couples TRBV14 to TRBJ2-1, with TRBD2 identical over 7 bases. In germline, CDR1 is SGHDN, CDR2 FVKESK. V trimming: 1 base; J trimming: 9 bases; junction bases outside the gene matches: 21. This CDR3 has 19 amino acids. The CDR3 nucleotides read TGTGCCAGCAGCCAAGGGTTCTCGTGGAGCGGGAAAGCCAGTAGTGAGCAGTTCTTC. This gives the protein CASSQGFSWSGKASSEQFF.

This clone showed up just once. This chain uses TRBV5-4 with TRBJ1-2; D gene unclear. Germline V lookup: CDR1 SGHNT, CDR2 YYREEE (reference sequence). The CDR3 is 15 residues long. With 1 base removed from V and 4 bases from J, the gap between germline ends came to 14 bases. CDR3 in amino acids: CASSLFPVSTYGYTF. In nucleotides, the CDR3 is TGTGCCAGCAGCTTGTTCCCCGTCAGTACCTATGGCTACACCTTC.

The genes are TRBV7-2 and TRBJ2-5; TRBD2 agrees at 7 bases. Germline trimming cut 4 bases from V and 5 bases from J; bases unmatched to any gene: 10. Germline V gene data show CDR1 as SGHTA and CDR2 as FQGNSA. The CDR3 totals 15 residues. This CDR3 is CASSSLAGLGETQYF. CDR3 bases: TGTGCCAGCAGCTCATTAGCGGGCTTGGGGGAGACCCAGTACTTC.

The chain is built from TRBV28 and TRBJ2-1; D gene unclear. Trimming removed 4 bases at V and 8 bases at J, with 6 bases between. CDR1 is MDHEN and CDR2 is SYDVKM in the germline V gene. This CDR3 region has 11 residues. DNA for the CDR3: TGTGCCAGCAGTTCCCGAGATGAGCAGTTCTTC. It encodes CASSSRDEQFF.

V usage is TRBV5-8 and J usage is TRBJ1-5, with D perhaps TRBD1 (6 bases). V lost 0 bases, J lost 2 bases, and 12 bases lay in between. The CDR3 sequence is 16 residues long. Germline V gene data show CDR1 as SGHTS and CDR2 as YDEGEE. In DNA, the CDR3 is TGTGCCAGCAGCTTGGAGGGGGTTTTAGGCAATCAGCCCCAGCATTTT. It encodes CASSLEGVLGNQPQHF.

The chain has TRBV3-1 (or the pseudogene TRBV3-2) and TRBJ2-5, with 7 nucleotides matching TRBD2. The CDR3 has 17 residues. V was pared by 1 base and J by 1 base, with 9 bases of the junction left unmatched. Germline CDR1 and CDR2: LGHDT and YNNKEL (reference sequence). In nucleotides, the CDR3 is TGTGCCAGCAGCCAAGTTGGTAGAGGGAGGGCCCAAGAGACCCAGTACTTC. As protein: CASSQVGRGRAQETQYF.

The V call is TRBV28, the J call TRBJ2-2, with D tentatively TRBD2 (5 bases). This CDR3 spans 18 amino acids. V was clipped by 7 bases and J by 0 bases, with 21 bases between them. CDR1 is MDHEN, CDR2 SYDVKM, per germline. The chain's CDR3 is CASTKGGWRVTNTGELFF. The CDR3 DNA reads TGTGCCAGCACCAAGGGTGGATGGCGGGTTACGAACACCGGGGAGCTGTTTTTT.

The chain joins TRBV5-4 to TRBJ2-7; 9 positions match TRBD2. V lost 4 bases, J lost 4 bases, and 6 bases stayed unmatched. This CDR3 spans 14 amino acids. Germline-derived CDR1 and CDR2 are SGHNT and YYREEE (reference sequence). The CDR3 loop is CASSVLAGVYEQYF. The DNA of the CDR3 is TGTGCCAGCAGCGTGTTAGCGGGGGTGTACGAGCAGTACTTC.